Below, 23 T cell receptor beta chains from the same sample are listed, as sequenced in a study of blood T cell repertoires in COVID-19. The repertoire was sequenced with immunoSEQ multiplex PCR; TCRdb's copy has only in-frame clones and lacks some. In the table there are about 200,000 clones, 80% of which are singletons. What was sequenced was PBMCs or T cells enriched from blood (not recorded which). These receptors came from a woman between 35 and 50 years old with acute COVID-19.

The table lists this clone with a few counts. The chain recombines TRBV7-9 with TRBJ2-1; D is unclear. V dropped 5 bases and J dropped 5 bases, with 19 bases sitting between them. Per the germline V gene, CDR1 is SEHNR and CDR2 is FQNEAQ (reference sequence). There are 16 residues in the CDR3. The CDR3 is CASSPRVGLGHNEQFF. CDR3 in DNA: TGTGCCAGCAGCCCCCGGGTCGGCCTAGGCCACAATGAGCAGTTCTTC.

In this sample, this clone turned up once. This sequence joins TRBV19 and TRBJ2-7; D remains unclear. This CDR3 is built from 13 residues. V lost 1 base and J 6 bases, leaving 10 bases between the germline ends. Per germline, CDR1 LNHDA and CDR2 SQIVND (reference sequence). CDR3 amino acids: CASSIGAAREQYF. The CDR3 nucleotides read TGTGCCAGTAGTATAGGGGCCGCCCGCGAGCAGTACTTC.

This rearrangement joins TRBV28 to TRBJ1-6; D unclear. CDR1 MDHEN and CDR2 SYDVKM come from the germline V gene. V was pared by 3 bases and J by 0 bases, with 12 bases between. The CDR3 is made up of 17 amino acids. The CDR3: CASSFVTVSSYNSPLHF. The CDR3 coding sequence is TGTGCCAGCAGTTTTGTTACTGTAAGCTCCTATAATTCACCCCTCCACTTT.

The V and J genes are TRBV3-1 (or the pseudogene TRBV3-2) and TRBJ2-5; D is uncertain. Germline loops: CDR1 LGHDT, CDR2 YNNKEL (reference sequence). Trimming took off 1 base at V and 6 bases at J, with 9 bases between the two ends. The CDR3 sequence is 13 residues long. The CDR3 bases are TGTGCCAGCAGCCAAGCCCCCAAGCAGACCCAGTACTTC. It encodes CASSQAPKQTQYF.

The V and J genes are TRBV9 and TRBJ1-6; a possible D gene is TRBD1 (5 bases). Trimming took 4 bases from V and 7 from J, leaving 12 bases between them. The CDR3 is made up of 14 amino acids. CDR1 is SGDLS, CDR2 YYNGEE, per germline. CDR3 protein: CASSFGNRNSPLHF. CDR3 sequence (DNA): TGTGCCAGCAGCTTCGGTAACAGGAATTCACCCCTCCACTTT.

This clone has a single count. This chain connects TRBV7-9 to TRBJ2-2; D perhaps matches TRBD2 (5 bases). CDR1 and CDR2 from the germline V gene are SEHNR and FQNEAQ (reference sequence). V was shortened by 2 bases and J by 4 bases, with 14 bases between the two germline ends. This CDR3 comprises 16 residues. The chain's CDR3 is CASSLSGGWLTGELFF. As DNA, the CDR3 is TGTGCCAGCAGCTTAAGCGGAGGCTGGCTCACCGGGGAGCTGTTTTTT.

The chain has TRBV27 and TRBJ1-5, with D possibly TRBD1 on 5 matching bases. CDR1 MNHEY and CDR2 SMNVEV come from the germline V gene (reference sequence). The CDR3 totals 15 residues. Trimming pared 2 bases from V and 7 bases from J, leaving 15 bases between. The CDR3 protein is CASSLIAGVGQPQHF. The CDR3 DNA reads as TGTGCCAGCAGTTTAATAGCGGGGGTCGGACAGCCCCAGCATTTT.

This clone was found once. The chain couples TRBV3-1 (or the pseudogene TRBV3-2) to TRBJ1-4, with a tentative D call TRBD1 (5 bases). Trimming stripped 0 bases from V and 13 bases from J, with 12 bases between. Per the germline V gene, CDR1 is LGHDT and CDR2 is YNNKEL (reference sequence). This CDR3 contains 13 residues. CDR3 sequence: CASSQDLVRALFF. CDR3 sequence (DNA): TGTGCCAGCAGCCAAGATCTAGTCAGGGCACTGTTTTTT.

The genes are TRBV27 and TRBJ2-7, with D perhaps TRBD1 (6 bases). V lost 3 bases and J 5 bases, leaving 29 bases between the germline ends. The CDR3 contains 19 residues. Looked up from germline, CDR1 is MNHEY and CDR2 is SMNVEV (reference sequence). The CDR3 here is CASSFSNPLSRWGLHEQYF. The CDR3 DNA sequence: TGTGCCAGCAGTTTTTCGAATCCCCTCTCACGGTGGGGGCTCCACGAGCAGTACTTC.

The chain has TRBV6-5 and TRBJ2-5, with 9 bases that match TRBD1. Germline CDR1 MNHEY, CDR2 SVGAGI. The CDR3 spans 14 residues. Trimming removed 0 bases from V and 5 bases from J; junction bases left unmatched: 1. The CDR3 reads CASSYSGTGETQYF. The CDR3 DNA reads TGTGCCAGCAGTTACTCCGGGACAGGGGAGACCCAGTACTTC.

This chain uses TRBV5-4 with TRBJ2-7; 11 nucleotides match TRBD1. This CDR3 contains 17 residues. Germline-derived CDR1 and CDR2 are SGHNT and YYREEE (reference sequence). V dropped 3 bases and J dropped 0; count of bases not matched to a gene: 8. CDR3 in amino acids: CASSWDPGQGVSYEQYF. In DNA, the CDR3 is TGTGCCAGCAGCTGGGACCCGGGACAGGGGGTCTCCTACGAGCAGTACTTC.

V is TRBV10-3 and J is TRBJ1-1; D not certain. Germline CDR1 and CDR2: ENHRY and SYGVKD. Trimming left V 3 bases short and J 1 base short, with 6 bases between. This CDR3 has 13 amino acids. CDR3 nucleotides: TGTGCCATCAGTGAATCAGGGAACACTGAAGCTTTCTTT. It encodes CAISESGNTEAFF.

This chain links TRBV12-3 or TRBV12-4 with TRBJ1-5, with 9 bases identical to TRBD1. The V and J ends lost 5 bases and 5 bases, in that order; junction bases with no gene match: 1. This CDR3 contains 13 residues. As DNA, the CDR3 is TGTGCCAGCAGTAGGACAGGGGATCAGCCCCAGCATTTT. Encoded protein: CASSRTGDQPQHF.

The V gene is TRBV7-9, the J gene TRBJ2-1, with 14 bases fitting TRBD2. The CDR3 has 15 amino acids. Trimming took 4 bases from V and 10 from J; bases not matched to a gene: 6. Germline CDR1 and CDR2: SEHNR and FQNEAQ (reference sequence). The CDR3, as DNA: TGTGCCAGCAGCTCGGGACTAGCGGGAGCGGGGGAGCAGTTCTTC. Protein sequence: CASSSGLAGAGEQFF.

The chain joins TRBV24-1 to TRBJ1-1, with D uncertain. Trimming took off 3 bases at V and 5 bases at J, with 9 bases between the two ends. Germline lookup yields CDR1 KGHDR and CDR2 SFDVKD. The CDR3 contains 13 residues. The CDR3 sequence: CATSDQHRTEAFF. The DNA for the CDR3 is TGTGCCACCAGTGATCAGCACAGAACTGAAGCTTTCTTT.

The chain is built from TRBV27 and TRBJ2-3, with 9 positions matching TRBD2. In germline, CDR1 is MNHEY, CDR2 SMNVEV (reference sequence). V dropped 3 bases and J dropped 6; count of bases not matched to a gene: 7. The CDR3 has 15 amino acids. This CDR3 reads CASSLGGRGWDTQYF. The DNA of the CDR3 is TGTGCCAGCAGTTTGGGCGGGAGGGGTTGGGATACGCAGTATTTT.

This clone was recorded once. Mismatch with germline at one junction end may stem from a read error. The rearrangement joins TRBV7-3 to TRBJ2-1; 10 nucleotides match TRBD1. CDR1 and CDR2 (germline): SGHTA, FQGTGA. This CDR3 has 12 amino acids. The CDR3: CASSSGTGARIF. The CDR3, as DNA: TGTGCCAGCTCCTCCGGGACAGGGGCTAGAATCTTC. The variable domain in full, completed from reference TRBV7-3 and TRBJ2-1, reads GAGVSQTPSNKVTEKGKYVELRCDPISGHTALYWYRQSLGQGPEFLIYFQGTGAADDSGLPNDRFFAVRPEGSVSTLKIQRTERGDSAVYLCASSSGTGARIFGPGTRLTVL.

In nucleotides, the CDR3 is TGTGCCAGCAGCTTGAACAGGGGGGACACCATATATTTT. It is translated as CASSLNRGDTIYF. The rearrangement links TRBV5-4 to TRBJ1-3; 8 nucleotides align to TRBD1. After removal of 1 base from V and 8 bases from J, the junction contained 2 bases not matched to a gene. There are 13 residues in the CDR3. Looked up from germline, CDR1 is SGHNT and CDR2 is YYREEE (reference sequence).

This clone was observed many times. The same CDR3 arises from other DNA sequences in this sample as well. The V and J genes are TRBV7-6 and TRBJ1-2; D might be TRBD1 (6 bases). CDR1 is SGHVS, CDR2 FNYEAQ, per germline. The CDR3 is made up of 13 amino acids. V gave up 5 bases and J gave up 3 bases, with 10 bases separating them. The CDR3 here is CASSPDRDYGYTF. CDR3 nucleotide sequence: TGTGCCAGCAGCCCGGACAGAGACTATGGCTACACCTTC. The whole variable domain, remainder taken from reference TRBV7-6 and TRBJ1-2, is GAGVSQSPRYKVTKRGQDVALRCDPISGHVSLYWYRQALGQGPEFLTYFNYEAQQDKSGLPNDRFSAERPEGSISTLTIQRTEQRDSAMYRCASSPDRDYGYTFGSGTRLTVV.

The chain recombines TRBV11-3 with TRBJ2-1; unclear D gene. V lost 1 base to trimming and J lost 0 bases, with 10 bases between them. The CDR3 loop spans 16 amino acids. Germline CDR1 and CDR2: SGHNT and YENEEA. The CDR3 nucleotides are TGTGCCAGCAGCTTAGGGAACAGAGTCTCCTACAATGAGCAGTTCTTC. It encodes CASSLGNRVSYNEQFF.

This clone was counted a single time. CDR3 region: CASSPRGQGQKAFF. The CDR3 DNA reads as TGTGCCAGCAGTCCCAGGGGACAGGGGCAAAAAGCTTTCTTT. The V and J genes are TRBV28 and TRBJ1-1; 10 bases map to TRBD1. Germline-derived CDR1 and CDR2 are MDHEN and SYDVKM. Trimming at V came to 5 bases and at J to 9 bases, leaving 9 bases not matched to a gene. The length of the CDR3 is 14 residues.

The CDR3 DNA reads as TGTGCCAGCAGTTCTGGGGACAGGGGGCTGGCGCAGCCCCAGCATTTT. Translation: CASSSGDRGLAQPQHF. The chain couples TRBV28 to TRBJ1-5, with TRBD1 matching over 12 bases. CDR1 and CDR2 from the germline V gene are MDHEN and SYDVKM. This CDR3 has 16 residues. Trimming took 4 bases from V and 7 from J; bases not matched to a gene: 8.

The chain employs TRBV10-3 and TRBJ1-1, with D tentatively TRBD1 (6 bases). The CDR3 covers 12 residues. The ends were cut back, 10 bases at V and 2 bases at J, with 11 bases in the middle. From germline, CDR1 is ENHRY and CDR2 SYGVKD. The CDR3 coding sequence is TGTGCCAGCGCGGACAGTAACACTGAAGCTTTCTTT. This sequence encodes CASADSNTEAFF.